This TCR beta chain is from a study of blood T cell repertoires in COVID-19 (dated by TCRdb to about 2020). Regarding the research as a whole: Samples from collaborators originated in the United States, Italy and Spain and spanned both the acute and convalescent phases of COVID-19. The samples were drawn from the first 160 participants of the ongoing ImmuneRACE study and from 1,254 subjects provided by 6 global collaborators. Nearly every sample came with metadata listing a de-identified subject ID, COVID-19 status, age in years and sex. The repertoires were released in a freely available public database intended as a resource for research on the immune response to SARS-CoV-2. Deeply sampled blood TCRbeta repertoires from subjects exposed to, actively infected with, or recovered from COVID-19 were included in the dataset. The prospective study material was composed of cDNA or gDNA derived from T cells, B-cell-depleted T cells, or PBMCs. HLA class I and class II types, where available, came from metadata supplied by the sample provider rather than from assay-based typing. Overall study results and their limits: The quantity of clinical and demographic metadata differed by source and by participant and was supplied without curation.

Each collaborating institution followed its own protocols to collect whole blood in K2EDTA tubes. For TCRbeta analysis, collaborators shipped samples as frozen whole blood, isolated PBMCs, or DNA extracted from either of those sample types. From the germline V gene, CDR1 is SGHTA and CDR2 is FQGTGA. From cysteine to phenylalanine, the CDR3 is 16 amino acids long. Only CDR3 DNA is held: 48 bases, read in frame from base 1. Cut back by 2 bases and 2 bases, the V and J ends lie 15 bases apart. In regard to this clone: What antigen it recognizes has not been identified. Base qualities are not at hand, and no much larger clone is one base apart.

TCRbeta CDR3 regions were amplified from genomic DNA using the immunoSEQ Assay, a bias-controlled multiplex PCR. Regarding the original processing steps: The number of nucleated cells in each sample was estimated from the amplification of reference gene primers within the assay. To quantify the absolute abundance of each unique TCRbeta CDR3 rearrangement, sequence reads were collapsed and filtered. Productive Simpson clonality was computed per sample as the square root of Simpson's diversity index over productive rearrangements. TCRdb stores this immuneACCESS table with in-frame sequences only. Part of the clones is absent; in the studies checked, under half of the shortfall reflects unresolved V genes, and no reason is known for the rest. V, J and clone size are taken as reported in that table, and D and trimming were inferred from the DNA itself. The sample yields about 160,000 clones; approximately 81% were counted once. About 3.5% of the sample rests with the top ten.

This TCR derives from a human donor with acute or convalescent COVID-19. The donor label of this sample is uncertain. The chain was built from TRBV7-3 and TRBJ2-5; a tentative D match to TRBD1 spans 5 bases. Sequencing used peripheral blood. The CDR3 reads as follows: CASSLSRGSGQETQYF. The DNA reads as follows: TGTGCCAGCAGCTTATCAAGGGGATCAGGGCAAGAGACCCAGTACTTC.